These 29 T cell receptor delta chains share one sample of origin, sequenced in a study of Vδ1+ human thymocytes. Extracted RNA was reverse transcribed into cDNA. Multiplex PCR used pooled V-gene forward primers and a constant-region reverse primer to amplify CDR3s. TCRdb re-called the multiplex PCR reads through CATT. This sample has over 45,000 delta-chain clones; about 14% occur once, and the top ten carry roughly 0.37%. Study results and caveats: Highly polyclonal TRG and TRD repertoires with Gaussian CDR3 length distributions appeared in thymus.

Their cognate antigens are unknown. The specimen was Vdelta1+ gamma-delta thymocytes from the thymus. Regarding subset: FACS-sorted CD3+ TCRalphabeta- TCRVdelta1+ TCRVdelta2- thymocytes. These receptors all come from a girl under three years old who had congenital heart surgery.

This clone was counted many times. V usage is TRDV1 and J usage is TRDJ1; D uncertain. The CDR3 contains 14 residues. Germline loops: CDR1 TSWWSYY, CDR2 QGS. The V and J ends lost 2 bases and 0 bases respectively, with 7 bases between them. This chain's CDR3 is CALGEGHYTDKLIF. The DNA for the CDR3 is TGTGCTCTTGGGGAAGGGCATTACACCGATAAACTCATCTTT.

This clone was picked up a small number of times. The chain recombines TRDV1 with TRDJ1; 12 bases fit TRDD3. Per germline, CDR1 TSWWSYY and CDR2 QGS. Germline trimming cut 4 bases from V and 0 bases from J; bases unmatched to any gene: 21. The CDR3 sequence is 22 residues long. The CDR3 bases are TGTGCTCTTGGGGGGACTTTCCTACGTTCTGGGGGATACGCGGTAGACACCGATAAACTCATCTTT. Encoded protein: CALGGTFLRSGGYAVDTDKLIF.

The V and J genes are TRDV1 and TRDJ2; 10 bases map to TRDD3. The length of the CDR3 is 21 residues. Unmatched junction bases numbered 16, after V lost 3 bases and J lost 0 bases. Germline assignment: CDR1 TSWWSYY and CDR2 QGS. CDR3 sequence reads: CALGDPPTPRGIRALTAQLFF. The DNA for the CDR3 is TGTGCTCTTGGGGACCCTCCAACTCCGAGGGGGATACGCGCTTTGACAGCACAACTCTTCTTT.

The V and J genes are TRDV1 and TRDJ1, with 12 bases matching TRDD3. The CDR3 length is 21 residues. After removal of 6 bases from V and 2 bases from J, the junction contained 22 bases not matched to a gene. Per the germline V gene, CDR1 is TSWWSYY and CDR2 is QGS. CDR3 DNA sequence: TGTGCTCTTGGAGGGACTGGGGGATACAGAAGGAAGTGGATGGGTACCGATAAACTCATCTTT. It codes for CALGGTGGYRRKWMGTDKLIF.

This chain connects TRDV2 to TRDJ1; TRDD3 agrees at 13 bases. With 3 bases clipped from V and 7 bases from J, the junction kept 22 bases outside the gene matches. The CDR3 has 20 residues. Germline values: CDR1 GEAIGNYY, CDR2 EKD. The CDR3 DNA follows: TGTGCCTGTGACCCCGTAGCCTTCCCACCCTACTGGGGGATACGCGGTAAACTCATCTTT. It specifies CACDPVAFPPYWGIRGKLIF.

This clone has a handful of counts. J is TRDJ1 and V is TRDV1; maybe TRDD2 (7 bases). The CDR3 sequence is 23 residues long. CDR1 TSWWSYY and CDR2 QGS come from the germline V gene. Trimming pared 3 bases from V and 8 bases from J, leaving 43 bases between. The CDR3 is CALGERIRPSSLGGSPNTAKLIF. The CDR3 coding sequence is TGTGCTCTTGGGGAGAGGATTCGGCCTTCCTCGCTTGGGGGTTCACCCAACACAGCGAAACTCATCTTT.

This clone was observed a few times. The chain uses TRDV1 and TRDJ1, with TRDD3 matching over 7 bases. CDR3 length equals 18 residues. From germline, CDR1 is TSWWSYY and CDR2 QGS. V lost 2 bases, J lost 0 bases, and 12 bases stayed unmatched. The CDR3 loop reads CALGECTGGCPYTDKLIF. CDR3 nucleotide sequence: TGTGCTCTTGGGGAATGCACGGGGGGATGCCCGTACACCGATAAACTCATCTTT.

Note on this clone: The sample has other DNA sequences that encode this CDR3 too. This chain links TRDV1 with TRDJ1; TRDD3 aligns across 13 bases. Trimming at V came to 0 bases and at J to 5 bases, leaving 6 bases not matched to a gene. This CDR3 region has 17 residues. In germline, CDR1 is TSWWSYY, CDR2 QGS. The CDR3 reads CALGELLLGDTLDKLIF. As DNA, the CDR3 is TGTGCTCTTGGGGAACTCCTACTGGGGGATACGTTGGATAAACTCATCTTT.

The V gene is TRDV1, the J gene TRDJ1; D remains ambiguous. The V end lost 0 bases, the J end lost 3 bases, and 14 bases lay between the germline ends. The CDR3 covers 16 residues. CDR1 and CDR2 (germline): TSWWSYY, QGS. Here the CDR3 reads CALGELPRTRADKLIF. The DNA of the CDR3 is TGTGCTCTTGGGGAACTGCCTCGTACCAGGGCCGATAAACTCATCTTT.

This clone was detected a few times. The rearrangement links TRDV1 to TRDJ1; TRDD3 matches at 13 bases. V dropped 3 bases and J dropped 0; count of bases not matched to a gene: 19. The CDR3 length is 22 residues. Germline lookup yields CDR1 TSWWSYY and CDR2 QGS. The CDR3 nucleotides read TGTGCTCTTGGGGACCCAGGGCACTTACTGGGGGATACGCTTAGGTACACCGATAAACTCATCTTT. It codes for CALGDPGHLLGDTLRYTDKLIF.

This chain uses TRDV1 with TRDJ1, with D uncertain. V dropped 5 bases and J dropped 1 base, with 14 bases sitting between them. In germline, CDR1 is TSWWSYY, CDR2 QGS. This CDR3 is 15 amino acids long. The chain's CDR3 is CALGFKVRGTDKLIF. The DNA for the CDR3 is TGTGCTCTTGGGTTTAAGGTGAGGGGCACCGATAAACTCATCTTT.

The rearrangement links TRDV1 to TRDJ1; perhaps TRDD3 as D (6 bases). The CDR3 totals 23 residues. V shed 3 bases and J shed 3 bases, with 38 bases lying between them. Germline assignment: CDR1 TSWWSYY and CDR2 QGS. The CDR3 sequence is CALGDLRYAEKVRRIEGADKLIF. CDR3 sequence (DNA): TGTGCTCTTGGGGATCTGAGATACGCGGAGAAAGTGCGTCGGATTGAGGGCGCCGATAAACTCATCTTT.

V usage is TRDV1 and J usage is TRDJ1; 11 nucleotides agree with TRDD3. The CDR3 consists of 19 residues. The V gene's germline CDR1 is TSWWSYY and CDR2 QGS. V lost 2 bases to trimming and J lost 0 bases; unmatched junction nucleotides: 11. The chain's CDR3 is CALGESFWGIPQNTDKLIF. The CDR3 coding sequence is TGTGCTCTTGGGGAATCTTTCTGGGGGATACCCCAAAACACCGATAAACTCATCTTT.

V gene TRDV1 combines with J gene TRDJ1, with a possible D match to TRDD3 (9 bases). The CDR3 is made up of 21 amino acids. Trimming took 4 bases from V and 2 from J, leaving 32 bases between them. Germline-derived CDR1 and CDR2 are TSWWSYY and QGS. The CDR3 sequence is CALGVPSFLLGDWGRTDKLIF. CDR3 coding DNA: TGTGCTCTTGGGGTACCGAGCTTCCTACTGGGGGACTGGGGGAGGACCGATAAACTCATCTTT.

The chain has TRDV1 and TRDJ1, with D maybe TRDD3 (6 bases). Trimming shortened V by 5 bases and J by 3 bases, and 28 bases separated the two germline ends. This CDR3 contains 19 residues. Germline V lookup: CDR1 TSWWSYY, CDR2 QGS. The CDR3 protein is CALGTLQVRVLGEPDKLIF. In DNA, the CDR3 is TGTGCTCTTGGGACCCTCCAAGTTCGGGTACTGGGAGAACCCGATAAACTCATCTTT.

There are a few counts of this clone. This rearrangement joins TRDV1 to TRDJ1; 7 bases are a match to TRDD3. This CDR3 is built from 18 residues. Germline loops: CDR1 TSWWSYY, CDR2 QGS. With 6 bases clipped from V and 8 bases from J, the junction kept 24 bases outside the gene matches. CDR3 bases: TGTGCTCTTGGTACCAGAGGGGAAAGGGGGATCGGGCCGCCGAAACTCATCTTT. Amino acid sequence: CALGTRGERGIGPPKLIF.

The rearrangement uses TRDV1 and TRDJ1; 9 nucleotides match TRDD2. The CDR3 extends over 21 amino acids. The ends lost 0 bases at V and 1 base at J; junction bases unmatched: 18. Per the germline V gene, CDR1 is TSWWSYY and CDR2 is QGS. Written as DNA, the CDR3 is TGTGCTCTTGGGGAACTAGAATGGCCTCACCTTCCTACCCCGACCACCGATAAACTCATCTTT. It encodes CALGELEWPHLPTPTTDKLIF.

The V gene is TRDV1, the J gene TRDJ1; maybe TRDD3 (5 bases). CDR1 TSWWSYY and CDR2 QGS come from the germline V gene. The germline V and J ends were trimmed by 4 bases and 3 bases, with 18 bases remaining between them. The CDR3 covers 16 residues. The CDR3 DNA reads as TGTGCTCTTGGGGGCCGCCTCCGGGATTTGGCCGATAAACTCATCTTT. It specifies CALGGRLRDLADKLIF.

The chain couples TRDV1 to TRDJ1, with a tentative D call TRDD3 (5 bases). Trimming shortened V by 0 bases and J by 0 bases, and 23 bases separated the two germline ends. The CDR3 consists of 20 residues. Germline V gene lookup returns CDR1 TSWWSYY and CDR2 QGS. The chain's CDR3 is CALGELPRFTTGRDTDKLIF. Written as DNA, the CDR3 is TGTGCTCTTGGGGAACTACCGAGATTTACTACGGGGAGGGACACCGATAAACTCATCTTT.

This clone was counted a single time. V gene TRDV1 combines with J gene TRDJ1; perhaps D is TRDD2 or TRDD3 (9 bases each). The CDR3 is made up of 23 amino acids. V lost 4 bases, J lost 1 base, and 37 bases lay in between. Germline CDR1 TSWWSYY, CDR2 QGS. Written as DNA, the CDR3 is TGTGCTCTTGGGGCGTGGCCTTCCTACATGTCTGGGGGATTCAAAGGGGTCACCGATAAACTCATCTTT. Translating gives CALGAWPSYMSGGFKGVTDKLIF.

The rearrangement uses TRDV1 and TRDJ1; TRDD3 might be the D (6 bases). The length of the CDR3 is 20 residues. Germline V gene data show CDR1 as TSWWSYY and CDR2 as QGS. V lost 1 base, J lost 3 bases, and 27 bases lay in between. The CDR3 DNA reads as TGTGCTCTTGGGGAACCCCCCACTACGGGGGGGACTCCAAGCTCCGATAAACTCATCTTT. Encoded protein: CALGEPPTTGGTPSSDKLIF.

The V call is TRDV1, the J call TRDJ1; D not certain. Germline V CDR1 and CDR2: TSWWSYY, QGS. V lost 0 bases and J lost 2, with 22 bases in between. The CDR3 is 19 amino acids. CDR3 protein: CALGELASLHLGRTDKLIF. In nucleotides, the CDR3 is TGTGCTCTTGGGGAACTAGCCTCCCTGCACCTAGGGAGGACCGATAAACTCATCTTT.

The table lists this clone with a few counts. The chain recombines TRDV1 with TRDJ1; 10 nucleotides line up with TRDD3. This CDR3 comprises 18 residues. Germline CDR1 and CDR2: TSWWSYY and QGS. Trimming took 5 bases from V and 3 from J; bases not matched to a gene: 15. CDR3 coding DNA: TGTGCTCTTGGGACCCTTCCTCCCGTACTGGGGGATTCCGATAAACTCATCTTT. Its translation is CALGTLPPVLGDSDKLIF.

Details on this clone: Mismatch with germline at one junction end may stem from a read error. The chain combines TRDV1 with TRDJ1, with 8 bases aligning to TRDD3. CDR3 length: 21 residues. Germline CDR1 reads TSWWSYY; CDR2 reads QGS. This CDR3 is CATPAPCTGDTSPMYTDKLIF. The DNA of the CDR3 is TGCGCGACACCCGCACCCTGTACTGGGGATACATCCCCCATGTACACCGATAAACTCATCTTT.

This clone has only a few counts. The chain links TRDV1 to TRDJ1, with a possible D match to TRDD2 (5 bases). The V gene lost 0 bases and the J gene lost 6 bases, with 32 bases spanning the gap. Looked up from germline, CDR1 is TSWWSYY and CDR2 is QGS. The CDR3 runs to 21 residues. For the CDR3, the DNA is TGTGCTCTTGGGGAACTCGGGTACGATGGGCGTAGGGCAACTGATTCCTATAAACTCATCTTT. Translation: CALGELGYDGRRATDSYKLIF.

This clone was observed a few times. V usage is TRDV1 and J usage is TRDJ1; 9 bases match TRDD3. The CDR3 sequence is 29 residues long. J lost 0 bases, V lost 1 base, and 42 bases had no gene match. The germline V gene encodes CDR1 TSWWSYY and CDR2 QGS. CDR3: CALGEPTFHPSTPTPYWGTRKAYTDKLIF. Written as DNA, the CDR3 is TGTGCTCTTGGGGAACCGACCTTCCACCCCTCGACCCCTACTCCGTACTGGGGGACAAGAAAGGCGTACACCGATAAACTCATCTTT.

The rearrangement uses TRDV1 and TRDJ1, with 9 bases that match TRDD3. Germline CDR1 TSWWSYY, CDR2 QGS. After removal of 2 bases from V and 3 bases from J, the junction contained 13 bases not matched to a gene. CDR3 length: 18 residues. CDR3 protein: CALGEDRYWGTPADKLIF. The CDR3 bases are TGTGCTCTTGGGGAAGATCGTTACTGGGGGACCCCGGCCGATAAACTCATCTTT.

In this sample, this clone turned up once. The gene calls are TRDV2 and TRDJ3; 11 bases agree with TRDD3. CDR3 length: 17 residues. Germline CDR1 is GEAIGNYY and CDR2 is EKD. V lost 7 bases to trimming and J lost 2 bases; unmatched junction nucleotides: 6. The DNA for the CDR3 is TGTGCCTGGGGTACTGGGGGATATACCTGGGACACCCGACAGATGTTTTTC. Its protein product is CAWGTGGYTWDTRQMFF.

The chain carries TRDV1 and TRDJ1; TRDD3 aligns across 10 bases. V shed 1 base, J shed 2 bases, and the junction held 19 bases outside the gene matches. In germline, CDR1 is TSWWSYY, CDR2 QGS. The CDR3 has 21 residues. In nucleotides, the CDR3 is TGTGCTCTTGGGGAACCTGCCTTTCCTGCTACTGGGGGATTAGGTACCGATAAACTCATCTTT. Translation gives CALGEPAFPATGGLGTDKLIF.